One TCR beta chain is described in this entry. Its antigen is not identified. This CDR3 region has 14 residues. Germline loops: CDR1 SGHRS, CDR2 YFSETQ. After removal of 7 bases from V and 9 bases from J, the junction contained 9 bases not matched to a gene. The data were taken from a study of shared clonotypes between healthy human individuals. It was into CD45RA+ naive and CD45RA-negative memory subsets that the CD4+ cells were split. Sorted-subset replicate PCRs used 150 to 200 ng of genomic DNA. This amount corresponded to some 32,000 T cell genomes. Sequenced by immunoSEQ multiplex PCR; TCRdb stores in-frame clones only, minus some. The sample holds 850,000 to 1,200,000 clones, roughly 70% seen once. Study-level points and caveats: A few donors shared 4.5% to 6.5% of their naive CD4 clonotypes.

Sequenced material: memory CD4+ T cells sorted from blood. Specified subset: CD45RA-negative fraction. The clonotype was recovered from a man younger than 30 in good health. V is TRBV5-1 and J is TRBJ2-1; 11 nucleotides agree with TRBD1. The CDR3 is CASSLGQGVGEQFF. CDR3 nucleotide sequence: TGCGCCAGCTCTTTGGGACAGGGGGTGGGTGAGCAGTTCTTC.